Below, 20 T cell receptor beta chains from the same sample are listed, as sequenced in a study of control samples from healthy donors and cancer patients. The assay was immunoSEQ multiplex PCR, and TCRdb's table has in-frame clones only and misses some. The data show some 100,000 clones, about 90% seen once. Sequenced material: blood. All receptors come from a woman aged 50 to 65 in good health.

The rearrangement joins TRBV5-1 to TRBJ2-5, with 7 bases aligning to TRBD1. The germline V gene encodes CDR1 SGHRS and CDR2 YFSETQ. V was clipped by 2 bases and J by 3 bases; unmatched bases: 4. The CDR3 extends over 14 amino acids. The CDR3 loop is CASSFRDREETQYF. Here the CDR3 DNA reads TGCGCCAGCAGCTTCCGGGACAGAGAAGAGACCCAGTACTTC.

V is TRBV14 and J is TRBJ2-1; 7 bases fit TRBD2. The germline gives CDR1 SGHDN, CDR2 FVKESK. CDR3 length: 15 residues. V lost 7 bases, J lost 3 bases, and 9 bases stayed unmatched. The chain's CDR3 is CASTNGGGSYNEQFF. The CDR3 coding sequence is TGTGCCAGCACTAATGGGGGAGGGAGCTACAATGAGCAGTTCTTC.

This clone was seen a handful of times. A read error is likely, as this CDR3 ends without the conserved phenylalanine or tryptophan. No DNA is shown, since the ends of the CDR3 on it are uncertain; the CDR3 is the one TCRdb lists. The gene calls are TRBV27 and TRBJ1-1; whether TRBD1, the table's D call, matches the DNA was not checked. With termini counted, the CDR3 has 11 amino acids. CDR1 and CDR2 (germline): MNHEY, SMNVEV (reference sequence). The CDR3 is CASSKWAVDPV.

The J gene is TRBJ2-1, the V gene TRBV30; 8 positions agree with TRBD2. J was trimmed by 2 bases and V by 2 bases; bases with no gene match: 8. There are 16 residues in the CDR3. CDR1 is GTSNPN and CDR2 is SVGIG in the germline V gene (reference sequence). The CDR3 DNA reads as TGTGCCTGGAGTCCCGGGATAGCGGGACCCTACAATGAGCAGTTCTTC. Translation: CAWSPGIAGPYNEQFF.

The V call is TRBV11-3, the J call TRBJ2-7; no clear D. The ends were cut back, 8 bases at V and 0 bases at J, with 11 bases in the middle. The CDR3 contains 13 residues. Germline V gives CDR1 SGHNT, CDR2 YENEEA. The DNA for the CDR3 is TGTGCCAGCTCCCCGGGCACCTCCTACGAGCAGTACTTC. It is translated as CASSPGTSYEQYF.

V and J are TRBV20-1 and TRBJ2-5; D unresolved. CDR1 is DFQATT and CDR2 is SNEGSKA in the germline V gene (reference sequence). The CDR3 covers 12 residues. V dropped 3 bases and J dropped 1 base, with 6 bases sitting between them. The CDR3 reads CSASRPQETQYF. For the CDR3, the DNA is TGCAGTGCTAGTCGGCCCCAAGAGACCCAGTACTTC.

This clone was seen a few times. The chain is built from TRBV30 and TRBJ1-2; D call uncertain. V was trimmed by 4 bases and J by 6 bases, leaving 12 bases between them. The CDR3 is 12 residues long. CDR1 is GTSNPN and CDR2 is SVGIG in the germline V gene (reference sequence). The CDR3 DNA is TGTGCCTGGACATTCGCGCCCCATGGCTACACCTTC. It is translated as CAWTFAPHGYTF.

The chain recombines TRBV21-1 with TRBJ2-3. TRBV21-1 corresponds to a pseudogene. The CDR3 is 23 amino acids. CDR3 in amino acids: CASSKPGRGGGSSPRLTMDTQYF. CDR3 DNA: TGTGCCAGCAGCAAACCCGGCAGGGGAGGTGGAAGTAGTCCGAGACTTACTATGGATACGCAGTATTTT.

There are a few counts of this clone. This chain joins TRBV5-4 and TRBJ2-2; no clear D. Germline CDR1 and CDR2: SGHNT and YYREEE (reference sequence). V was clipped by 9 bases and J by 3 bases, with 15 bases between them. This CDR3 spans 14 amino acids. As DNA, the CDR3 is TGTGCCACCATACGGGCAGGAGACACCGGGGAGCTGTTTTTT. Translated, it gives CATIRAGDTGELFF.

The chain is built from TRBV4-1 and TRBJ2-1, with 7 bases identical to TRBD2. V was pared by 6 bases and J by 1 base, with 6 bases of the junction left unmatched. CDR1 and CDR2 (germline): MGHRA, YSYEKL. The CDR3 covers 15 residues. CDR3 bases: TGCGCCAGCAGTTCTGGGACTACTTCCTACAATGAGCAGTTCTTC. Translated, it gives CASSSGTTSYNEQFF.

To note about this clone: Different DNA sequences within this sample yield the same CDR3. The chain carries TRBV12-3 or TRBV12-4 and TRBJ1-1; D not resolved. Trimming pared 3 bases from V and 2 bases from J, leaving 7 bases between. The CDR3 consists of 13 residues. CDR3 protein: CASSLGRNTEAFF. CDR3 nucleotides: TGTGCCAGCAGTTTGGGCCGAAACACTGAAGCTTTCTTT.

The chain links TRBV6-2 or TRBV6-3 to TRBJ2-7; perhaps TRBD2 as D (5 bases). The V and J ends lost 0 bases and 8 bases respectively, with 11 bases between them. The CDR3 loop spans 13 amino acids. Germline V gene data show CDR1 as MNHEY and CDR2 as SVGEGT. Here the CDR3 reads CASSYSRVGKQYV. CDR3 nucleotides: TGTGCCAGCAGTTACTCGAGGGTGGGCAAGCAGTACGTC.

The chain carries TRBV12-3 or TRBV12-4 and TRBJ1-1, with 7 positions matching TRBD1. The CDR3 length is 12 residues. Losses at the gene ends were 5 bases for V and 10 bases for J; bases not matched to a gene: 7. DNA for the CDR3: TGTGCCAGCAGTAGACGACAGGGAGGAGCTTTCTTT. It encodes CASSRRQGGAFF.

The chain employs TRBV7-3 and TRBJ2-2; D gene uncertain. The CDR3 loop spans 13 amino acids. V was cut by 1 base and J by 6 bases, with 6 bases left in between. In germline, CDR1 is SGHTA, CDR2 FQGTGA. The CDR3 DNA reads as TGTGCCAGCAGCTTAAACGTCCCCGGGGAGCTGTTTTTT. Its translation: CASSLNVPGELFF.

The chain uses TRBV19 and TRBJ2-5; D not resolved. With 0 bases removed from V and 5 bases from J, the gap between germline ends came to 4 bases. Germline CDR1 and CDR2: LNHDA and SQIVND (reference sequence). CDR3 length: 12 residues. For the CDR3, the DNA is TGTGCCAGTAGTATAGATCTGGAGACCCAGTACTTC. It yields the protein CASSIDLETQYF. Full variable domain (remainder filled in from reference TRBV19 and TRBJ2-5): DGGITQSPKYLFRKEGQNVTLSCEQNLNHDAMYWYRQDPGQGLRLIYYSQIVNDFQKGDIAEGYSVSREKKESFPLTVTSAQKNPTAFYLCASSIDLETQYFGPGTRLLVL.

The chain joins TRBV4-1 to TRBJ2-3; 7 nucleotides align to TRBD1. Looked up from germline, CDR1 is MGHRA and CDR2 is YSYEKL. The V and J ends lost 2 bases and 1 base, in that order; junction bases with no gene match: 3. CDR3 length equals 15 residues. As DNA, the CDR3 is TGCGCCAGCAGCCAACAAACAGGGGGCACAGATACGCAGTATTTT. Its protein product is CASSQQTGGTDTQYF.

V and J are TRBV9 and TRBJ2-1, with D possibly being TRBD1 (6 bases). CDR1 and CDR2 (germline): SGDLS, YYNGEE. V lost 4 bases and J lost 9, with 14 bases in between. The length of the CDR3 is 13 residues. CDR3 loop: CASSPDRRLEQFF. The CDR3 DNA sequence: TGTGCCAGCAGCCCGGACAGAAGGCTTGAGCAGTTCTTC.

The chain links TRBV5-6 to TRBJ2-3; 8 nucleotides align to TRBD2. CDR3 length: 14 residues. Germline CDR1 is SGHDT and CDR2 is YYEEEE. J gave up 4 bases and V 4 bases, and 5 bases lay outside the gene matches. DNA for the CDR3: TGTGCCAGCAGCATTTGGACTAGCCCAGATACGCAGTATTTT. As protein: CASSIWTSPDTQYF.

In this sample, this clone turned up a few times. The V and J genes are TRBV6-5 and TRBJ1-6; D is uncertain. Germline CDR1 and CDR2: MNHEY and SVGAGI. The CDR3 loop spans 13 amino acids. Trimming stripped 8 bases from V and 10 bases from J, with 15 bases between. The CDR3 reads CASEGWEGSPLHF. The CDR3 coding sequence is TGTGCCAGCGAGGGCTGGGAGGGCTCACCCCTCCACTTT.

The V and J genes are TRBV9 and TRBJ2-1; 9 nucleotides match TRBD2. The V gene end was trimmed by 2 bases and the J gene end by 8 bases; junction bases not matched to a gene: 5. Per germline, CDR1 SGDLS and CDR2 YYNGEE. CDR3 length: 14 residues. The CDR3 loop is CASSVFGTSYEQFF. In nucleotides, the CDR3 is TGTGCCAGCAGCGTCTTTGGGACTAGCTATGAGCAGTTCTTC.